The TCR beta chain described here comes from a study of cytomegalovirus exposure and HLA in healthy donors (dated by TCRdb to about 2017). Notes on the research overall: In an earlier analysis of 587 of the donors, less than 350 Gb of sequence data and 90 million to 120 million unique TCR beta sequences from some 170 million T cells were reported. The study aimed to test whether cataloging public T cell receptors could reveal signatures of past pathogen exposure. A later genetic analysis used genome-wide SNP genotypes for about three fifths of the roughly 700 donors, treating that subset as a discovery cohort. Besides the first cohort of roughly 660 subjects, a separate validation cohort made up of 120 different subjects was used. A later analysis re-examined previously published TCR beta repertoires from more than 550 donors and added high-resolution HLA genotyping to investigate patterns of TCR occurrence. Roughly 5 DR-DQ haplotypes were handled as single units for association and clustering because linkage in the cohort was strong. The genetic ancestry cluster associated with self-reported Caucasian donors included around 76% of the roughly 400 genotyped donors. Alongside the repertoire data, information on donor age, sex, ethnicity and CMV serostatus was compiled. Typing coverage differed by locus: A, B, C, DRB1 and DQB1 were typed in roughly 620-630 donors, DQA1 in 500 to 550, DPA1 in some 610, and DPB1 in 400 to 490. The study combined high-throughput TCR immunosequencing, statistical association of individual TCRs with disease status, and machine learning to predict cytomegalovirus infection status. Every discovery cohort repertoire had been produced on one sequencing platform. Class I and class II HLA loci were covered by the typing at four-digit resolution. Roughly 300 gigabases of sequencing data and around 90 million unique TCR sequences made up an early release that covered fewer than 650 HLA-typed donors. Rather than using new phenotypic data, the later analysis identified candidate immune exposures from TCR beta sequences and from how often those sequences occurred across donors. On average, approximately 250,000 unique TCR beta nucleotide sequences were sequenced per donor among about 400 genotyped donors of the cohort, with roughly 20% of those sequences being non-productive. The T cell repertoires of 666 subjects were profiled by immunosequencing and related to cytomegalovirus serostatus. An earlier analysis of approximately 580 of the donors used high-throughput TCR beta sequencing to judge whether each TCR beta V gene segment behaved as functional or pseudogenic.

On the study overall, not on this receptor specifically: In a later analysis, several top co-occurrence clusters were reported to appear linked to parvovirus B19, influenza, CMV and Epstein-Barr virus. In this cohort, only TCR beta chains were sequenced, and detectable features were limited by the absence of alpha or paired-chain data. In both the original and validation cohorts, the classifier was reported to diagnose cytomegalovirus status with high specificity and sensitivity. At a false discovery rate of 0.05, a later analysis linked under 20,000 TCR beta sequences to specific HLA alleles. The authors suggested that the approach could potentially be extended to other disease states and immunological phenotypes. A further reported finding was that TCR beta sequences accurately predicted the HLA-A and HLA-B alleles for most subjects in the first cohort. In a later genetic analysis, fewer N-insertions in productive TCRs were reported among donors in an Asian-associated ancestry cluster than the roughly 670-donor mean. Across donors, most TCR sequences were observed very rarely, whereas some public TCRs were present in many individuals. Correlated functional status among segregating V segments might reflect linkage disequilibrium, but an unknown experimental factor could not be ruled out. According to a later analysis, TCR association rates differed among HLA loci, with DRB1 alleles showing the most associated TCRs and HLA-C alleles showing the fewest. HLA typing was unavailable for some donors at each locus, so association tests used only the typed subset. A cluster of highly shared sequence variants was judged likely to be a technical artifact of the sequencing pipeline. In a later genetic analysis, a missense DCLRE1C variant was associated with V-gene and J-gene trimming of TCR beta chains, and the association was replicated in an independent cohort. In the study, approximately 160 TCR beta chains were listed as associated with cytomegalovirus. In an earlier analysis of roughly 500 of the donors, most TCR beta V segments appeared in productive rearrangements about 87% or about 30% of the time, broadly matching IMGT annotations. Over 15 rarely observed V segments, including chromosome 9 orphons, were excluded from the earlier analysis of some 590 of the donors because counts were too low. Presence/absence analyses assumed roughly uniform sequencing depth across donors, an assumption that may not hold. Most CMV-associated TCR beta chains appeared to be HLA-restricted in a later analysis, and the HLA associations seemed to be driven largely by CMV exposure. Three of the identified cytomegalovirus-associated TCR beta chains were confirmed in vitro to be specific for cytomegalovirus antigens. Assigning TCR associations to individual alleles was difficult when HLA alleles, especially DR and DQ, strongly co-occurred. Immune exposure information for the cohort was limited to CMV serostatus. In a later analysis, HLA-associated TCR beta chains showed more clonal expansion and lower generation probabilities than non-associated chains that were equally common. Some IMGT-functional V segments, including TRBV6-2 and TRBV6-3, could not be told apart with the 87-base-pair reads, so those segments were excluded.

About this clone: No antigen is known for it. No base-level quality is on record; no much larger clone is a single base apart.

Including the terminal cysteine and phenylalanine, the CDR3 comprises 13 residues. Just CDR3 DNA is preserved here, 39 bases in frame from base 1. Trimmed from V: 6 bases; trimmed from J: 0 bases; junction bases lacking a gene match: 3. The germline V gene encodes CDR1 GTSNPN and CDR2 SVGIG (reference sequence). The library was built by means of the immunoSEQ multiplex PCR assay. For the multiplex PCR, a mixture combining 60 forward primers for TCR Vbeta segments and 13 reverse primers for TCR Jbeta segments was used. The CDR3 region of rearranged TCR beta genes was amplified from genomic DNA by a multiplex PCR assay. Amplified TCR beta libraries were sequenced as 87-base-pair reads on the Illumina HiSeq System. On the study's bioinformatics: A later analysis tallied tens of millions of unique TCR beta chains across the 666 repertoires, and approximately 9.9 million of those chains were shared by two or more donors. Raw reads were error-corrected and collapsed into unique sequences by a nearest-neighbor algorithm in which closely related sequences were merged to remove PCR and sequencing errors. To assign V, D and J gene segments, CDR3 sequences were aligned to IMGT reference sequences. For a sequence to be retained, a match of at least six nucleotides to both a V gene segment and a J gene segment was required. Rearrangements were called productive when the CDR3 lacked stop codons and stayed in frame with V and J; all others were non-productive. CDR3 was defined by IMGT convention, running from the second conserved V-encoded cysteine to the conserved J-encoded phenylalanine. The earlier analysis of a few hundred of the donors excluded sequences that lacked an unambiguous match to a single V gene segment. In an earlier analysis of several hundred of the donors, V segments were called functional above 56.7% productive rearrangements and were called segregating when the between-donor standard deviation exceeded 5%. To diagnose cytomegalovirus status from the catalog of TCR beta chain sequences, a statistical classification framework was built. In a later analysis, TCR nucleotide sequences were compared against IMGT/GENE-DB human TR gene sequences so that V and J genes could be assigned. A later analysis assigned CDR3 sequences and most-parsimonious VDJ recombination scenarios with the TCRdist pipeline. In a later analysis, each TCR beta chain was defined by its CDR3 amino acid sequence together with its V-gene family, and reads without a unique V-gene family were excluded. A later analysis removed 500 to 650 highly shared, low-generation-probability nucleotide sequences to deal with suspected cross-contamination and a sequencing artifact. A later analysis calculated a clonal expansion index for each public chain from normalized within-repertoire ranks of inferred template counts. A later analysis computed generation probabilities with a VDJ recombination model fitted to out-of-frame rearrangements, and checked the results against IGoR. Hypergeometric tests were used in a later analysis to score TCR-TCR, TCR-HLA and TCR-CMV co-occurrence, with a repertoire-size bias correction applied to the TCR pairs. A later analysis estimated false discovery rates by permuting HLA or CMV assignments 20 times. In a later analysis, co-occurring TCRs were grouped with DBSCAN, and TCRdist sequence similarity was added when clustering was performed within HLA-allele-positive subsets. Co-occurrence clustering excluded repertoires with fewer than 30,000 or more than 120,000 public chains, plus five with anomalous nucleotide sharing. TCRdb holds this immuneACCESS table with in-frame rearrangements only. Some clones are missing; in checked studies, unresolved V genes explain under half, and the rest has no known cause. Clonal size and the V and J genes are those of that table, whereas D and trimming came from the DNA. Within this sample are 63,000 or so clones, with roughly 75% of them counted one time only. The ten largest clones take up about 4.5% of the sample.

The cohort comprised 710 or so healthy bone marrow donors. At the time of sampling, all cohort members were nominally healthy, though unrecorded immune exposures were likely present. The donor tested CMV seronegative, placing the donor among the 350 or so seronegative members of the cohort. Every donor gave a peripheral blood sample, and the peripheral blood mononuclear cells from that sample were used for TCR beta sequencing. The Qiagen DNeasy Blood Extraction Kit was used to extract genomic DNA from the blood cell samples. Specimen: PBMCs. The V and J genes are TRBV30 and TRBJ2-7; 9 bases in between match TRBD2. This TCR was sampled from a woman in her twenties or thirties in good health and CMV-seronegative. The CDR3 region: CACYSGSSYEQYF. The bases are TGTGCCTGCTATAGCGGGAGCTCCTACGAGCAGTACTTC.